The rows below give T cell receptor beta chains drawn from one sample of a study of blood T cells in healthy people across ages. TCRdb re-analysed the 5' RACE reads in MiXCR, keeping a single row per CDR3 protein. The sample contains some 780,000 distinct CDR3 sequences, around 50% of which appear only once. Sequenced material: blood. The receptors originated from a man aged 35-49 years in good health. The CDR3 runs from the conserved cysteine through the conserved F or W. Each record gives: J gene, D gene, clone size, V gene, CDR3 protein, CDR3 DNA. The D gene is left open where the match is weak. Some rows have no size entry. The others give once, few or many, or a class for an expanded clone.

J: TRBJ1-1; D: .; size: .; V: TRBV7-9; CDR3: CASSLASKVGLAFF; DNA: TGTGCCAGCAGCTTAGCGTCGAAGGTGGGCTTGGCTTTCTTT
J: TRBJ2-1; D: .; size: many; V: TRBV29-1; CDR3: CSVAGTGNSYNEQFF; DNA: TGCAGCGTTGCGGGAACAGGGAACTCCTACAATGAGCAGTTCTTC
J: TRBJ1-5; D: .; size: .; V: TRBV20-1; CDR3: CSARDWGPINQPQHF; DNA: TGCAGTGCTAGAGACTGGGGGCCGATCAATCAGCCCCAGCATTTT
J: TRBJ1-2; D: .; size: .; V: TRBV5-1; CDR3: CVSSRGFVANLYGYTF; DNA: TGCGTCAGCAGCCGAGGGTTTGTGGCGAATTTATACGGCTACACCTTC
J: TRBJ2-5; D: .; size: .; V: TRBV5-5; CDR3: CASSLVSTGIQETQYF; DNA: TGTGCCAGCAGCTTGGTCTCGACAGGAATTCAAGAGACCCAGTACTTC
J: TRBJ2-1; D: TRBD2; size: .; V: TRBV12-3/TRBV12-4; CDR3: CASKLAGGPHEQFF; DNA: TGTGCCAGCAAGCTAGCGGGGGGGCCACATGAGCAGTTCTTC
J: TRBJ2-7; D: .; size: .; V: TRBV5-1; CDR3: CASSLFSGGTGNEQYF; DNA: TGCGCCAGCAGCTTGTTTTCCGGCGGGACGGGTAATGAGCAGTACTTC
J: TRBJ2-1; D: TRBD1; size: .; V: TRBV12-3/TRBV12-4; CDR3: CASRLDRNNEQFF; DNA: TGTGCCAGCAGACTGGACAGGAACAATGAGCAGTTCTTC
J: TRBJ2-1; D: TRBD1; size: .; V: TRBV5-1; CDR3: CASSLQDRGRDSQFF; DNA: TGCGCCAGCAGCTTGCAGGACAGGGGGCGGGATTCGCAGTTCTTC
J: TRBJ1-1; D: .; size: .; V: TRBV2; CDR3: CASSEYLGSGFTEAFF; DNA: TGTGCCAGCAGTGAATATCTGGGGTCGGGGTTCACTGAAGCTTTCTTT
J: TRBJ2-3; D: TRBD2; size: .; V: TRBV7-2; CDR3: CASSRKREGGTDTQYF; DNA: TGTGCCAGCAGCCGCAAGCGGGAGGGTGGCACAGATACGCAGTATTTT
J: TRBJ2-1; D: TRBD2; size: .; V: TRBV6-6; CDR3: CASSSIAGGEYDEQFF; DNA: TGTGCCAGCAGCTCAATAGCGGGAGGAGAATATGATGAGCAGTTCTTC
J: TRBJ2-3; D: TRBD2; size: few; V: TRBV10-3; CDR3: CAGSGNSDTQYF; DNA: TGTGCCGGTAGCGGGAACTCAGATACGCAGTATTTT
J: TRBJ2-5; D: .; size: .; V: TRBV5-1; CDR3: CASSLGQAKETQYF; DNA: TGCGCCAGCAGCTTGGGACAGGCAAAAGAGACCCAGTACTTC
J: TRBJ1-2; D: .; size: .; V: TRBV5-1; CDR3: CASRPGSANYGYTF; DNA: TGCGCCAGCAGACCAGGTTCAGCTAACTATGGCTACACCTTC
J: TRBJ2-6; D: TRBD2; size: .; V: TRBV27; CDR3: CASSVAGAGANVLTF; DNA: TGTGCCAGCAGTGTAGCGGGTGCTGGGGCCAACGTCCTGACTTTC
J: TRBJ2-5; D: .; size: few; V: TRBV7-2; CDR3: CASSLAFGQALSGTQYF; DNA: TGTGCCAGCAGCTTAGCGTTTGGGCAGGCCTTATCGGGGACCCAGTACTTC
J: TRBJ1-4; D: .; size: .; V: TRBV15; CDR3: CATSRVLNEKLFF; DNA: TGTGCCACCAGCAGAGTGCTTAATGAAAAACTGTTTTTT
J: TRBJ2-3; D: TRBD1; size: .; V: TRBV20-1; CDR3: CSADPGGIDTQYF; DNA: TGCAGTGCTGACCCAGGGGGAATAGATACGCAGTATTTT
J: TRBJ1-1; D: .; size: .; V: TRBV5-1; CDR3: CASSTRPEDTEAFF; DNA: TGCGCCAGCAGCACCAGACCAGAAGACACTGAAGCTTTCTTT
J: TRBJ2-1; D: TRBD1; size: .; V: TRBV4-1; CDR3: CASSQGQGANYNEQFF; DNA: TGCGCCAGCAGCCAAGGTCAGGGGGCGAACTACAATGAGCAGTTCTTC
J: TRBJ1-1; D: .; size: .; V: TRBV20-1; CDR3: CSARLTDRNTEAFF; DNA: TGCAGTGCTAGACTTACCGACCGGAACACTGAAGCTTTCTTT
J: TRBJ2-5; D: .; size: few; V: TRBV7-6; CDR3: CASRLGTLQETQYF; DNA: TGTGCCAGCAGGTTAGGGACTCTTCAAGAGACCCAGTACTTC
J: TRBJ1-1; D: .; size: .; V: TRBV12-3/TRBV12-4; CDR3: CASSPGPSGTEAFF; DNA: TGTGCCAGCAGCCCGGGCCCCAGCGGCACTGAAGCTTTCTTT
J: TRBJ2-7; D: .; size: few; V: TRBV4-1; CDR3: CASSQVLGQVYEQYF; DNA: TGCGCCAGCAGCCAAGTTCTGGGACAAGTCTACGAGCAGTACTTC